One and the same sample provided the 23 T cell receptor beta chains below, sequenced in a study of early T cells in non-severe SARS-CoV-2 infection. TCRdb analysed the 5' RACE reads with MiXCR anew, one entry per CDR3 protein. The sample yields tens of thousands of distinct CDR3 sequences, 10% to 15% seen once. The sequencing sample was made of whole blood. Receptors were obtained from an adult who was a healthcare worker with PCR-confirmed SARS-CoV-2 infection or an uninfected control (not recorded which).

This clonotype has just a few counts. This rearrangement joins TRBV5-1 to TRBJ2-1; D ambiguous. Germline CDR1 is SGHRS and CDR2 is YFSETQ. V was clipped by 4 bases and J by 2 bases, with 10 bases between them. The CDR3 has 14 amino acids. The CDR3, as DNA: TGCGCCAGCAGCCCGGCTAATACCTACAATGAGCAGTTCTTC. This translates into CASSPANTYNEQFF.

This clonotype was observed a few times. CDR3 residues: CASSREGQDGYTF. Written as DNA, the CDR3 is TGTGCCAGCAGCCGAGAGGGTCAGGATGGCTACACCTTC. The J gene is TRBJ1-2, the V gene TRBV4-2; D is undetermined. Germline V CDR1 and CDR2: LGHNA, YNFKEQ. The CDR3 runs to 13 residues. The ends were cut back, 4 bases at V and 6 bases at J, with 12 bases in the middle.

This clonotype was counted only a few times. The V gene is TRBV19, the J gene TRBJ2-7; 9 bases agree with TRBD1. Germline V gene data show CDR1 as LNHDA and CDR2 as SQIVND (reference sequence). Trimming took 1 base from V and 5 from J; bases not matched to a gene: 6. The CDR3 sequence is 15 residues long. In nucleotides, the CDR3 is TGTGCCAGTAGTATAGGTCGGGACAGGGTCCACGAGCAGTACTTC. Translated, it gives CASSIGRDRVHEQYF.

V and J are TRBV11-2 and TRBJ2-7; possible D gene TRBD1, 6 bases. The germline gives CDR1 SGHAT, CDR2 FQNNGV. Deletions cut 5 bases from V and 2 bases from J, with 13 bases between. The CDR3 runs 14 residues. The CDR3 nucleotides are TGTGCCAGCAGCCAAACAGGGTCCACCTACGAGCAGTACTTC. This gives the protein CASSQTGSTYEQYF.

This clonotype has more than one count but fewer than ten. The J gene is TRBJ2-1, the V gene TRBV20-1, with a possible D match to TRBD2 (5 bases). Germline CDR1 and CDR2: DFQATT and SNEGSKA (reference sequence). V was pared by 4 bases and J by 9 bases, with 22 bases between. There are 15 residues in the CDR3. In nucleotides, the CDR3 is TGCAGTGCTACCCTTTCTGAGCGGCCCTTGGCTGAGCAGTTCTTC. Protein product: CSATLSERPLAEQFF.

The J gene is TRBJ2-4, the V gene TRBV28; 9 positions match TRBD1. Looked up from germline, CDR1 is MDHEN and CDR2 is SYDVKM. The CDR3 is 16 amino acids. With V trimmed by 6 bases and J by 6 bases, 12 bases remained unmatched. In DNA, the CDR3 is TGTGCCAGCAGAGGTCCGGGACAGGGTCCCGGAAACATTCAGTACTTC. Encoded protein: CASRGPGQGPGNIQYF. Based on the CDR3 plus reference TRBV28 and TRBJ2-4, the full variable domain is DVKVTQSSRYLVKRTGEKVFLECVQDMDHENMFWYRQDPGLGLRLIYFSYDVKMKEKGDIPEGYSVSREKKERFSLILESASTNQTSMYLCASRGPGQGPGNIQYFGAGTRLSVL.

This sequence joins TRBV18 and TRBJ2-5, with D unresolved. The V and J ends lost 5 bases and 5 bases respectively, with 12 bases between them. The CDR3 spans 13 residues. Germline assignment: CDR1 KGHSH and CDR2 LQKENI. This CDR3 is CASSGPRIETQYF. The CDR3 nucleotides are TGTGCCAGCTCAGGCCCGCGCATTGAGACCCAGTACTTC. Full variable domain (outside the CDR3, taken from reference TRBV18 and TRBJ2-5): NAGVMQNPRHLVRRRGQEARLRCSPMKGHSHVYWYRQLPEEGLKFMVYLQKENIIDESGMPKERFSAEFPKEGPSILRIQQVVRGDSAAYFCASSGPRIETQYFGPGTRLLVL.

This clonotype showed up many times. The chain carries TRBV4-1 and TRBJ2-5; D possibly matches TRBD1 or TRBD2 (6 bases each). Germline assignment: CDR1 MGHRA and CDR2 YSYEKL. This CDR3 comprises 17 residues. V was trimmed by 0 bases and J by 3 bases, leaving 17 bases between them. CDR3 coding DNA: TGCGCCAGCAGCCAAGAAGGACGGGCGGAGGGGGAAGAGACCCAGTACTTC. It is translated as CASSQEGRAEGEETQYF.

This clonotype came up many times. The chain employs TRBV29-1 and TRBJ1-2; D ambiguous. The CDR3 consists of 11 residues. Trimming left V 4 bases short and J 4 bases short, with 7 bases between. Germline CDR1 and CDR2: SQVTM and ANQGSEA. The CDR3 protein is CSVVEGYGYTF. CDR3 DNA sequence: TGCAGCGTTGTGGAGGGCTATGGCTACACCTTC. The full variable domain, completed using reference TRBV29-1 and TRBJ1-2, is SAVISQKPSRDICQRGTSLTIQCQVDSQVTMMFWYRQQPGQSLTLIATANQGSEATYESGFVIDKFPISRPNLTFSTLTVSNMSPEDSSIYLCSVVEGYGYTFGSGTRLTVV.

This clonotype occurred a few times. J is TRBJ2-1 and V is TRBV29-1; 7 positions agree with TRBD1. With 6 bases clipped from V and 7 bases from J, the junction kept 12 bases outside the gene matches. Germline V gene lookup returns CDR1 SQVTM and CDR2 ANQGSEA. The CDR3 loop spans 14 amino acids. CDR3 nucleotide sequence: TGCAGCGTCGCTGAGACAGGGTCCAGGAATGAGCAGTTCTTC. This gives the protein CSVAETGSRNEQFF.

A word on this clonotype: The junction shows a germline mismatch at one end, possibly a read error. V and J are TRBV30 and TRBJ2-1, with 8 bases fitting TRBD2. The V gene's germline CDR1 is GTSNPN and CDR2 SVGIG (reference sequence). The CDR3 spans 12 residues. In DNA form, the CDR3 reads TGTGTCTGGGCGGGAGGTCGTGATGAGCAGTTCTTC. This codes for CVWAGGRDEQFF. Drawing the rest from reference TRBV30 and TRBJ2-1, the complete variable domain is SQTIHQWPATLVQPVGSPLSLECTVEGTSNPNLYWYRQAAGRGLQLLFYSVGIGQISSEVPQNLSASRPQDRQFILSSKKLLLSDSGFYLCVWAGGRDEQFFGPGTRLTVL.

This clonotype has ten or more counts. The J gene is TRBJ2-3, the V gene TRBV7-6; either TRBD1 or TRBD2 may fit D (5 bases each). The V end was cut by 5 bases, the J end by 2 bases, with 17 bases between. The length of the CDR3 is 16 residues. The V gene's germline CDR1 is SGHVS and CDR2 FNYEAQ. This CDR3 is CASSPRDGGFTDTQYF. In nucleotides, the CDR3 is TGTGCCAGCAGCCCCCGGGACGGAGGTTTCACAGATACGCAGTATTTT.

This clonotype was observed at least ten times. The chain uses TRBV12-3 or TRBV12-4 and TRBJ2-2, with D perhaps given as TRBD1 or TRBD2 (6 bases each). This CDR3 comprises 16 residues. V was clipped by 6 bases and J by 1 base, with 15 bases between them. As DNA, the CDR3 is TGTGCCAGCAGGTGGGGGGCTCTGGTGAACACCGGGGAGCTGTTTTTT. Protein: CASRWGALVNTGELFF.

This clonotype was counted between two and nine times. The rearrangement uses TRBV7-9 and TRBJ2-7; TRBD1 might be the D (6 bases). Germline assignment: CDR1 SEHNR and CDR2 FQNEAQ (reference sequence). The germline V and J ends were trimmed by 0 bases and 3 bases, with 18 bases remaining between them. The CDR3 length is 17 residues. The CDR3 region is CASSLALTTGGNYEQYF. CDR3 in DNA: TGTGCCAGCAGCTTAGCTCTGACGACAGGAGGTAACTACGAGCAGTACTTC.

V usage is TRBV12-3 or TRBV12-4 and J usage is TRBJ2-7; 11 positions agree with TRBD1. V was pared by 4 bases and J by 2 bases, with 4 bases of the junction left unmatched. The CDR3 is 15 residues long. Here the CDR3 DNA reads TGTGCCAGCAGTTCCCCGGGACAGGGGGCCTACGAGCAGTACTTC. This translates into CASSSPGQGAYEQYF.

This clonotype was seen ten or more times. V and J are TRBV6-2 or TRBV6-3 and TRBJ2-7, with 7 positions matching TRBD2. Germline V gene sequence: CDR1 MNHEY, CDR2 SVGEGT. Trimming at V came to 4 bases and at J to 4 bases, leaving 16 bases not matched to a gene. The CDR3 is 17 residues long. In DNA form, the CDR3 reads TGTGCCAGCAGTTCCCAGGGATTTGCGGGAGTAATATACGAGCAGTACTTC. It yields the protein CASSSQGFAGVIYEQYF.

The rearrangement uses TRBV7-2 and TRBJ2-2; 9 bases match TRBD2. The junction had 7 bases not matched to a gene; V was cut back by 5 bases and J by 6 bases. Germline V gene data show CDR1 as SGHTA and CDR2 as FQGNSA. There are 15 residues in the CDR3. The CDR3 loop reads CASSLLSGGSGELFF. CDR3 nucleotides: TGTGCCAGCAGCCTTCTAAGCGGGGGGTCCGGGGAGCTGTTTTTT.

CDR3 loop: CASSQGTSGRAVNEQFF. The CDR3 DNA follows: TGTGCCAGCAGCCAAGGGACTAGCGGGAGGGCCGTAAATGAGCAGTTCTTC. The rearrangement links TRBV4-2 to TRBJ2-1, with 15 bases lining up with TRBD2. V lost 1 base, J lost 7 bases, and 5 bases stayed unmatched. Per germline, CDR1 LGHNA and CDR2 YNFKEQ. CDR3 length: 17 residues.

This chain joins TRBV10-2 and TRBJ1-1; D is undetermined. Germline CDR1 and CDR2: WSHSY and SAAADI. The CDR3 loop spans 14 amino acids. V lost 7 bases and J 0 bases, leaving 12 bases between the germline ends. The CDR3 is CASISIGLNTEAFF. For the CDR3, the DNA is TGCGCCAGCATTAGTATCGGCCTGAACACTGAAGCTTTCTTT.

This clonotype was counted between two and nine times. The J gene is TRBJ2-5, the V gene TRBV7-2; D may be TRBD2 (5 bases). Germline-derived CDR1 and CDR2 are SGHTA and FQGNSA. Trimming took 5 bases from V and 5 from J, leaving 15 bases between them. This CDR3 region has 14 residues. The CDR3 loop reads CASSLGPGEETQYF. CDR3 nucleotides: TGTGCCAGCAGCCTAGGCCCCGGGGAGGAGACCCAGTACTTC. The full variable domain, rest sourced from reference TRBV7-2 and TRBJ2-5, is GAGVSQSPSNKVTEKGKDVELRCDPISGHTALYWYRQSLGQGLEFLIYFQGNSAPDKSGLPSDRFSAERTGGSVSTLTIQRTQQEDSAVYLCASSLGPGEETQYFGPGTRLLVL.

This clonotype has just a few counts. CDR3 sequence: CSAATEINSPLHF. The CDR3, as DNA: TGCAGCGCCGCGACAGAAATAAATTCACCCCTCCACTTT. The rearrangement uses TRBV29-1 and TRBJ1-6, with D possibly matching TRBD1 (5 bases). The V gene lost 7 bases and the J gene lost 7 bases, with 14 bases spanning the gap. This CDR3 has 13 residues. Germline V gene data show CDR1 as SQVTM and CDR2 as ANQGSEA.

A few counts support this clonotype. V usage is TRBV7-9 and J usage is TRBJ2-5, with D perhaps assigned TRBD1 or TRBD2 (5 bases each). In germline, CDR1 is SEHNR, CDR2 FQNEAQ (reference sequence). The length of the CDR3 is 14 residues. Trimming cost V 7 bases and J 5 bases, with 17 bases left between them. CDR3: CASTIEGSWETQYF. The CDR3 DNA reads TGTGCCAGCACTATTGAGGGGTCTTGGGAGACCCAGTACTTC.

This clonotype has at least ten counts. This chain connects TRBV4-1 to TRBJ2-2; TRBD1 agrees at 11 bases. V shed 2 bases and J 3 bases; nucleotides not matched to a gene: 2. CDR3 length equals 16 residues. Germline assignment: CDR1 MGHRA and CDR2 YSYEKL. CDR3 nucleotides: TGCGCCAGCAGCCAACCGGGACAGGGGGACACCGGGGAGCTGTTTTTT. This codes for CASSQPGQGDTGELFF.